This T cell receptor (beta chain) was retrieved from a study of regulatory dendritic cells for organ transplantation. CD4+ or CD8+ T cells were sorted as naive CD45RA+ or memory CD45RO+. General observations from the study: Memory CD8+ clonal expansion seemed more limited with regulatory than mature dendritic cells. Memory CD8+ T cells were the most oligoclonal; naive cells were highly diverse. The authors noted considerable between-person heterogeneity in alloreactive memory CD8+ cells.

CDR1 LGHNA and CDR2 YSLEER come from the germline V gene. The J segment lost 2 bases and the V segment lost 2 bases, leaving 6 bases of the junction unmatched. The CDR3 runs 15 residues. As for this clone: The target antigen is unknown.

Repertoires were generated with immunoSEQ multiplex PCR, while TCRdb's copy carries only in-frame clones and drops some. The sample has 25,000 to 30,000 clones; more than 70% are singletons. The chain recombines TRBV4-3 with TRBJ2-7; 7 bases agree with TRBD1. The TCR was taken from a human donor in good health. Sequenced sample: naive CD8+ T cells from blood. Sample subset: CD45RA+ naive T cells. The DNA for the CDR3 is TGCGCCAGCAGCCAATACAGGGGCGAAACCTACGAGCAGTACTTC. It translates to CASSQYRGETYEQYF.